This is a list of T cell receptor beta chains from one sample in a study of cytomegalovirus exposure and HLA in healthy donors. This table comes from immunoSEQ multiplex PCR, and its TCRdb copy is limited to in-frame clones, with some not included. This sample yields under 200,000 clones, of which 84% are seen a single time; around 0.24% belongs to the top ten. The sample taken for sequencing was PBMCs. Receptor source: a boy between 10 and 17 years old in good health and CMV-seronegative. Both conserved end residues are part of each CDR3. Each record gives: clone size, J gene, V gene, D gene, CDR3 protein, CDR3 DNA. D genes are given only for firm matches. The size of a clone is reported for some rows only, either as once, few or many, or as a class for expanded clones.

- | TRBJ2-5 | TRBV5-1 | TRBD2 | CASSLASGRLETQYF | TGCGCCAGCAGCTTGGCTAGCGGGAGGCTGGAGACCCAGTACTTC
- | TRBJ1-2 | TRBV5-4 | - | CASSLAQTSGYTF | TGTGCCAGCAGCTTGGCCCAAACTAGTGGCTACACCTTC
- | TRBJ2-1 | TRBV7-9 | - | CASSGQTRSYNEQFF | TGTGCCAGCAGCGGCCAGACTAGGTCCTACAATGAGCAGTTCTTC
- | TRBJ2-1 | TRBV9 | - | CASSGGRNEQFF | TGTGCCAGCAGCGGGGGGCGCAATGAGCAGTTCTTC
- | TRBJ1-2 | TRBV9 | - | CASSPTEFNYGYTF | TGTGCCAGCAGCCCCACAGAGTTTAACTATGGCTACACCTTC
- | TRBJ1-4 | TRBV29-1 | - | CSVEVREKLFF | TGCAGCGTTGAAGTTCGGGAAAAACTGTTTTTT
- | TRBJ2-7 | TRBV5-1 | - | CASRSSPPGEQYF | TGCGCCAGCAGATCCAGTCCACCGGGCGAGCAGTACTTC
- | TRBJ2-7 | TRBV19 | TRBD1 | CASAQAGQVATEQYF | TGTGCCAGTGCCCAGGCGGGACAGGTAGCAACCGAGCAGTACTTC
- | TRBJ1-3 | TRBV7-6 | - | CASSFGAGHGNTIYF | TGTGCCAGCAGCTTCGGTGCGGGGCATGGAAACACCATATATTTT
- | TRBJ2-7 | TRBV13 | - | CASRPRWQAEHYEQYF | TGTGCCAGCAGGCCCCGGTGGCAGGCAGAACACTACGAGCAGTACTTC
- | TRBJ1-2 | TRBV11-1 | - | CASSLQTNYGYTF | TGTGCCAGCAGTTTACAGACTAACTATGGCTACACCTTC
- | TRBJ2-3 | TRBV15 | - | CATSRSEGGATTDTQYF | TGTGCCACCAGCAGATCTGAGGGGGGGGCAACCACAGATACGCAGTATTTT
- | TRBJ1-3 | TRBV29-1 | - | CSGWTAGNTIYF | TGCAGCGGCTGGACAGCTGGAAACACCATATATTTT
once | TRBJ2-6 | TRBV4-2 | TRBD2 | CASSQEAALTSGRRTGANVLTF | TGTGCCAGCAGCCAAGAGGCGGCGTTAACTAGCGGGAGAAGGACTGGGGCCAACGTCCTGACTTTC
- | TRBJ2-1 | TRBV15 | TRBD2 | CATSRDQFGLAGDNEQFF | TGTGCCACCAGCAGAGATCAATTTGGACTAGCGGGGGACAATGAGCAGTTCTTC
- | TRBJ2-2 | TRBV6-1 | TRBD1 | CATSTGVGTGELFF | TGTGCCACCTCCACAGGGGTGGGCACCGGGGAGCTGTTTTTT
- | TRBJ2-3 | TRBV9 | - | CASSSSSADTQYF | TGTGCCAGCAGCTCCAGCAGCGCAGATACGCAGTATTTT
- | TRBJ2-7 | TRBV19 | TRBD1 | CASSMGQGSHYEQYF | TGTGCCAGTAGTATGGGACAGGGGTCCCACTACGAGCAGTACTTC
- | TRBJ2-1 | TRBV2 | TRBD2 | CASRDRLAGVEQFF | TGTGCCAGCAGGGACAGACTAGCGGGAGTTGAGCAGTTCTTC
once | TRBJ1-1 | TRBV7-6 | - | CASSPPGSRAFF | TGTGCCAGCAGCCCACCAGGGTCGCGAGCTTTCTTT
- | TRBJ1-2 | TRBV6-5 | TRBD1 | CASRISRGADGYTF | TGTGCCAGCAGAATAAGCAGGGGGGCGGACGGCTACACCTTC
- | TRBJ1-5 | TRBV27 | - | CASSPNSQPQHF | TGTGCCAGCAGTCCCAACAGCCAGCCCCAGCATTTT
- | TRBJ1-2 | TRBV5-5 | - | CASSSISAGKRDGYTF | TGTGCCAGCAGCTCAATCTCTGCAGGGAAACGAGATGGCTACACCTTC
- | TRBJ1-1 | TRBV29-1 | TRBD1 | CSAGQVLNTEAFF | TGCAGCGCCGGACAGGTACTAAACACTGAAGCTTTCTTT
- | TRBJ1-5 | TRBV7-6 | - | CAVNMNDQPQHF | TGTGCTGTCAACATGAACGATCAGCCCCAGCATTTT
once | TRBJ2-1 | TRBV14 | - | CASGAGRYNEQFF | TGTGCCAGCGGGGCGGGGAGGTACAATGAGCAGTTCTTC
- | TRBJ2-5 | TRBV2 | - | CASKGGFPKETQYF | TGTGCCAGCAAAGGAGGGTTCCCAAAAGAGACCCAGTACTTC
- | TRBJ2-2 | TRBV18 | - | CASLNGGWAGLTGELFF | TGTGCCAGCCTCAACGGCGGCTGGGCAGGACTTACCGGGGAGCTGTTTTTT
- | TRBJ1-5 | TRBV28 | - | CASTTGNQPQHF | TGTGCCAGCACCACAGGGAATCAGCCCCAGCATTTT
- | TRBJ2-7 | TRBV4-3 | - | CASSQFLFDYRVYEQYF | TGCGCCAGCAGCCAGTTCCTGTTCGATTACCGGGTGTACGAGCAGTACTTC
- | TRBJ2-7 | TRBV13 | TRBD2 | CASRLAGTSYEQYF | TGTGCCAGCCGTCTAGCGGGGACCTCCTACGAGCAGTACTTC
- | TRBJ2-1 | TRBV5-6 | - | CASSLATGGYNEQFF | TGTGCCAGCAGCTTGGCGACAGGCGGCTACAATGAGCAGTTCTTC
- | TRBJ1-2 | TRBV7-6 | - | CASSLLSGRDYGYTF | TGTGCCAGCAGCCTCCTTTCGGGAAGGGACTATGGCTACACCTTC
- | TRBJ2-5 | TRBV28 | - | CASSLGQIQETQYF | TGTGCCAGCAGTTTAGGGCAGATCCAAGAGACCCAGTACTTC
- | TRBJ2-1 | TRBV27 | TRBD1 | CASSLLGQGVYEQFF | TGTGCCAGCAGTTTGTTGGGACAGGGGGTTTATGAGCAGTTCTTC
- | TRBJ1-2 | TRBV27 | - | CASSFAVRGDGYGYTF | TGTGCCAGCAGTTTCGCCGTCCGGGGGGATGGGTATGGCTACACCTTC
- | TRBJ1-6 | TRBV5-1 | TRBD1 | CASRRDRGTSVSPLHF | TGCGCCAGCAGACGCGACAGGGGGACATCTGTTTCACCCCTCCACTTT
- | TRBJ2-7 | TRBV6-1 | TRBD1 | CASSEVGQGRGEQYF | TGTGCCAGCAGTGAAGTAGGACAGGGGAGGGGCGAGCAGTACTTC
- | TRBJ1-6 | TRBV9 | TRBD1 | CASSVGQDNSPLHF | TGTGCCAGCAGCGTCGGACAGGATAATTCACCCCTCCACTTT
- | TRBJ1-1 | TRBV4-3 | - | CASSPFRGNTEAFF | TGCGCCAGCAGTCCGTTTAGGGGGAACACTGAAGCTTTCTTT
- | TRBJ2-2 | TRBV7-2 | TRBD2 | CASSSGTSMAGELFF | TGTGCCAGCAGCTCCGGGACTAGTATGGCCGGGGAGCTGTTTTTT
- | TRBJ2-2 | TRBV5-3 | - | CARSLPTGELFF | TGTGCCAGAAGCTTGCCTACCGGGGAGCTGTTTTTT
- | TRBJ2-7 | TRBV5-6 | - | CASSLHGGFYEQYF | TGTGCCAGCAGCTTACACGGGGGTTTCTACGAGCAGTACTTC
- | TRBJ2-7 | TRBV4-1 | TRBD2 | CASSPGLAGSYIHEQYF | TGCGCCAGCAGCCCTGGACTAGCGGGATCCTACATCCACGAGCAGTACTTC
- | TRBJ2-1 | TRBV29-1 | TRBD2 | CSGKGLAGTQTYNEQFF | TGCAGCGGAAAGGGACTAGCGGGAACCCAAACCTACAATGAGCAGTTCTTC
- | TRBJ1-1 | TRBV7-3 | - | CASSPHFSVTEAFF | TGTGCCAGCAGCCCCCACTTTAGTGTCACTGAAGCTTTCTTT
- | TRBJ1-1 | TRBV28 | - | CASSPSGVRDTEAFF | TGTGCCAGCAGTCCATCGGGGGTTAGGGACACTGAAGCTTTCTTT
- | TRBJ2-5 | TRBV30 | - | CAWRTETQYF | TGTGCCTGGAGGACTGAGACCCAGTACTTC
- | TRBJ2-7 | TRBV5-5 | - | CASSRGTLAYEQYF | TGTGCCAGCAGCCGGGGGACTCTCGCTTACGAGCAGTACTTC
- | TRBJ1-4 | TRBV5-4 | - | CASSSGMRRGEKLFF | TGTGCCAGCAGTTCGGGGATGCGGAGGGGTGAAAAACTGTTTTTT